This T cell receptor (beta chain) was documented in a study of blood T cell repertoires in COVID-19. Study as a whole: COVID-19 samples from acute and convalescent phases originated in the United States, Italy and Spain. Sample material is recorded as cDNA or gDNA derived from T cells, B-cell-depleted T cells, or PBMCs.

Original analysis: How many nucleated cells were present was estimated from reference gene primer amplification. Profiled with immunoSEQ multiplex PCR; TCRdb holds only in-frame clones, not every one. V, J and clone size derive from that table, while D and trimming were established from the DNA sequence. This sample has some 270,000 clones, with approximately 89% found just once. CDR1 is KGHSH, CDR2 LQKENI, per germline. The CDR3 extends over 14 amino acids. Deletions cut 3 bases from V and 5 bases from J, with 11 bases between. The rearrangement joins TRBV18 to TRBJ2-1; possibly TRBD1 for D (5 bases). This receptor was obtained from a man aged 40-49 years with active or convalescent COVID-19. Source material: peripheral blood. CDR3 sequence (DNA): TGTGCCAGCTCACCCAGGGTTCAGAACAATGAGCAGTTCTTC. This codes for CASSPRVQNNEQFF.